This passage covers 21 T cell receptor beta chains from one sample sequenced in a study of beta chain features in type 1 diabetes. Overall study findings and caveats: Shortening that was moderate but significant affected the TCRB CDR3s of Type 1 diabetes patients in all four CD4+ subsets.

Since all of the isolated RNA was reverse transcribed, expressed TCRB transcripts were what got sequenced. Assay used: immunoSEQ multiplex PCR; TCRdb lists only in-frame clones, some missing. The sample carries about 280,000 clones, 15% recorded once. For these TCRs, the target antigens are not known. Sequencing was carried out using naive CD4+ T cells from blood. Receptor source: a man younger than 35 with type 1 diabetes.

This clone was detected a few times. The genes are TRBV6-5 and TRBJ2-1, with 8 bases matching TRBD2. CDR3 length: 15 residues. With V trimmed by 5 bases and J by 6 bases, 9 bases remained unmatched. Per the germline V gene, CDR1 is MNHEY and CDR2 is SVGAGI. This CDR3 reads CASSGGASGFNEQFF. CDR3 sequence (DNA): TGTGCCAGCAGTGGGGGGGCTAGCGGGTTCAATGAGCAGTTCTTC.

The chain has TRBV7-2 and TRBJ2-7; the match to TRBD2 covers 8 bases. Germline assignment: CDR1 SGHTA and CDR2 FQGNSA. The CDR3 extends over 15 amino acids. V was pared by 1 base and J by 1 base, with 3 bases of the junction left unmatched. The CDR3 here is CASSLDGTRSYEQYF. The CDR3 DNA sequence: TGTGCCAGCAGCTTAGATGGGACTAGGTCCTACGAGCAGTACTTC.

The chain links TRBV28 to TRBJ1-3; D call uncertain. Deletions cut 8 bases from V and 0 bases from J, with 11 bases between. Germline V gives CDR1 MDHEN, CDR2 SYDVKM. The CDR3 covers 14 residues. The CDR3 here is CASRSIVSGNTIYF. DNA of the CDR3: TGTGCCAGCCGTTCGATAGTCTCTGGAAACACCATATATTTT.

This chain links TRBV29-1 with TRBJ1-2; the D gene is possibly TRBD1 (5 bases). The ends were cut back, 4 bases at V and 1 base at J, with 13 bases in the middle. This CDR3 comprises 14 residues. Germline loops: CDR1 SQVTM, CDR2 ANQGSEA. In DNA form, the CDR3 reads TGCAGCGTTGGGAGGGGACGGTTTAACTATGGCTACACCTTC. As protein: CSVGRGRFNYGYTF.

The chain carries TRBV29-1 and TRBJ2-3; 8 bases map to TRBD2. J lost 0 bases, V lost 7 bases, and 6 bases had no gene match. The CDR3 is 14 residues long. From germline, CDR1 is SQVTM and CDR2 ANQGSEA. The CDR3 region has the DNA TGCAGCGCACAACTAGCGGCGAGCACAGATACGCAGTATTTT. As protein: CSAQLAASTDTQYF.

This sequence joins TRBV5-6 and TRBJ1-2; no clear D gene. The CDR3 spans 14 residues. CDR1 is SGHDT and CDR2 is YYEEEE in the germline V gene. Trimming cost V 4 bases and J 0 bases, with 10 bases left between them. The CDR3 sequence: CASSRGRPNYGYTF. The DNA for the CDR3 is TGTGCCAGCAGCCGCGGGCGGCCTAACTATGGCTACACCTTC.

V gene TRBV6-6 combines with J gene TRBJ2-3; 10 bases map to TRBD1. V shed 6 bases and J 7 bases; nucleotides not matched to a gene: 7. CDR3 size: 14 residues. Germline V gene sequence: CDR1 MNHNY, CDR2 SVGAGI (reference sequence). CDR3 DNA sequence: TGTGCCAGCAGCGGGGGACAGGGGATTCATACGCAGTATTTT. Translated, it gives CASSGGQGIHTQYF.

This clone showed up just a few times. The rearrangement uses TRBV4-3 and TRBJ2-7; D possibly corresponds to TRBD2 (6 bases). V lost 5 bases, J lost 4 bases, and 15 bases lay in between. This CDR3 spans 14 amino acids. Germline CDR1 LGHNA, CDR2 YSLEER. DNA of the CDR3: TGCGCCAGCAGCGTCGGAGCGACTAGTTACGAGCAGTACTTC. Its protein product is CASSVGATSYEQYF.

The sample holds a few counts of this clone. The chain is built from TRBV5-1 and TRBJ2-4, with 8 nucleotides matching TRBD1. CDR3 length: 15 residues. J lost 1 base, V lost 4 bases, and 4 bases had no gene match. Germline assignment: CDR1 SGHRS and CDR2 YFSETQ. The CDR3 protein is CASSPRQGAKNIQYF. The CDR3 DNA sequence: TGCGCCAGCAGCCCCCGACAGGGGGCCAAAAACATTCAGTACTTC.

This sequence joins TRBV28 and TRBJ2-1; 15 bases are a match to TRBD2. Looked up from germline, CDR1 is MDHEN and CDR2 is SYDVKM. J lost 10 bases, V lost 3 bases, and 7 bases had no gene match. The CDR3 contains 16 residues. CDR3 DNA: TGTGCCAGCAGTTTCCCTGGGACTAGCGGGAGGAGGGAGCAGTTCTTC. This codes for CASSFPGTSGRREQFF.

This chain connects TRBV5-1 to TRBJ2-5, with 9 positions matching TRBD2. Looked up from germline, CDR1 is SGHRS and CDR2 is YFSETQ. The CDR3 extends over 14 amino acids. V lost 3 bases to trimming and J lost 2 bases; unmatched junction nucleotides: 2. This CDR3 reads CASSSTSGQETQYF. The CDR3 DNA is TGCGCCAGCAGCTCGACTAGCGGACAAGAGACCCAGTACTTC.

The chain recombines TRBV7-2 with TRBJ2-1; unclear D gene. Germline CDR1 is SGHTA and CDR2 is FQGNSA. With 5 bases removed from V and 7 bases from J, the gap between germline ends came to 9 bases. This CDR3 is built from 12 residues. The CDR3 reads CASSPTENEQFF. As DNA, the CDR3 is TGTGCCAGCAGCCCCACAGAAAATGAGCAGTTCTTC.

The V call is TRBV7-2, the J call TRBJ2-7; tentative D call: TRBD2 (7 bases). Germline assignment: CDR1 SGHTA and CDR2 FQGNSA. The CDR3 extends over 13 amino acids. V dropped 7 bases and J dropped 2 bases, with 12 bases sitting between them. CDR3 nucleotide sequence: TGTGCCAGCAACACGGGGGGCGCCTACGAGCAGTACTTC. It specifies CASNTGGAYEQYF.

The chain carries TRBV30 and TRBJ1-4, with D tentatively TRBD1 (5 bases). V lost 5 bases, J lost 6 bases, and 7 bases lay in between. CDR1 and CDR2 (germline): GTSNPN, SVGIG (reference sequence). The CDR3 consists of 11 residues. The CDR3 protein is CAWARDEKLFF. As DNA, the CDR3 is TGTGCCTGGGCCAGGGATGAAAAACTGTTTTTT.

This clone was recorded a few times. The genes are TRBV7-9 and TRBJ1-5, with 7 positions matching TRBD1. The CDR3 covers 15 residues. The V segment lost 5 bases and the J segment 5 bases; nucleotides outside the gene matches: 9. Germline V gene lookup returns CDR1 SEHNR and CDR2 FQNEAQ (reference sequence). CDR3 coding DNA: TGTGCCAGCAGCCCAGTTGGGGACAGTGATCAGCCCCAGCATTTT. Its protein product is CASSPVGDSDQPQHF.

The J gene is TRBJ1-3, the V gene TRBV4-2; D unresolved. The ends were cut back, 0 bases at V and 4 bases at J, with 10 bases in the middle. The length of the CDR3 is 15 residues. CDR1 is LGHNA, CDR2 YNFKEQ, per germline. The CDR3 DNA reads as TGTGCCAGCAGCCAAGATCAGAGGGAAGGAAACACCATATATTTT. Encoded protein: CASSQDQREGNTIYF.

A few counts support this clone. The V call is TRBV30, the J call TRBJ2-1; no clear D gene. Germline CDR1 is GTSNPN and CDR2 is SVGIG (reference sequence). The CDR3 runs to 13 residues. Trimming left V 4 bases short and J 1 base short, with 8 bases between. In nucleotides, the CDR3 is TGTGCCTGGATGGCAGATTCCTACAATGAGCAGTTCTTC. Residues: CAWMADSYNEQFF.

In this sample, this clone turned up once. The V call is TRBV4-1, the J call TRBJ2-7; TRBD1 aligns across 7 bases. The CDR3 spans 14 residues. With 5 bases clipped from V and 4 bases from J, the junction kept 8 bases outside the gene matches. The germline V gene encodes CDR1 MGHRA and CDR2 YSYEKL. CDR3 bases: TGCGCCAGCAGCTTGAACGACAGGGCTTACGAGCAGTACTTC. Translated: CASSLNDRAYEQYF.

V and J are TRBV9 and TRBJ2-1; D perhaps matches TRBD2 (6 bases). The CDR3 consists of 15 residues. CDR1 and CDR2 from the germline V gene are SGDLS and YYNGEE. The V and J ends lost 2 bases and 2 bases respectively, with 11 bases between them. CDR3 sequence (DNA): TGTGCCAGCAGCGTTGGGGGGAGAGCCTACAATGAGCAGTTCTTC. This encodes CASSVGGRAYNEQFF.

This clone was seen only a few times. The chain is built from TRBV19 and TRBJ2-3; D call uncertain. Germline V gene data show CDR1 as LNHDA and CDR2 as SQIVND (reference sequence). The CDR3 has 15 amino acids. The ends were cut back, 3 bases at V and 1 base at J, with 11 bases in the middle. The CDR3: CASSMNFAGTDTQYF. CDR3 DNA sequence: TGTGCCAGTAGTATGAATTTCGCGGGCACAGATACGCAGTATTTT.

The gene calls are TRBV19 and TRBJ2-5, with 9 positions matching TRBD1. This CDR3 spans 13 amino acids. The trim removed 8 bases at V and 3 bases at J, leaving 4 bases unmatched. Germline V gene data show CDR1 as LNHDA and CDR2 as SQIVND (reference sequence). For the CDR3, the DNA is TGTGCCAGTCTACGGACAGGGGAAGAGACCCAGTACTTC. Translated, it gives CASLRTGEETQYF.